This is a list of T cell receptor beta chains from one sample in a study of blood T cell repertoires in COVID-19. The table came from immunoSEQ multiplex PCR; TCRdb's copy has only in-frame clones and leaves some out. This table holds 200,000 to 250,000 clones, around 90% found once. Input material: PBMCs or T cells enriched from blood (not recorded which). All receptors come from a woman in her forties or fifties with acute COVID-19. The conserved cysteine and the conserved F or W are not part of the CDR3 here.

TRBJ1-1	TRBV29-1	SVRDRGFTEAF
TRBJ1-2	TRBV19	ASSFGAALLYGYT
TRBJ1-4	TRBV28	ASSQPDRGSEKLF
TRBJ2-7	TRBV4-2	ASSQPPYEQY
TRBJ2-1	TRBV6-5	ASSPDRGPYNEQF
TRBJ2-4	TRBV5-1	ASSLAEGGLGSIQY
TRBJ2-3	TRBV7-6	ASSLVVHGRGTDTQY
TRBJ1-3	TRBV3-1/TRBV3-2	ASSRQSLSGNTIY
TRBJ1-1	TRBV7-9	ASSPRAGDPPNTEAF
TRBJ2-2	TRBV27	ASTGFVTHTGELF
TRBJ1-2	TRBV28	ASSFMTGPTYGYT
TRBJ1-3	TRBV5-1	ASSSTGSGGNTIY
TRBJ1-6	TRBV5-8	ASDPQGWYNSPLH
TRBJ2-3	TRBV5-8	ASSLAGRTDTQY
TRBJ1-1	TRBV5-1	ASSLQENTEAF
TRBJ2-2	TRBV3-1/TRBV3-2	ASSHPGGSTGELF
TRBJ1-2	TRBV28	VAGGSNYGYT
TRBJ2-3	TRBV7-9	ASSLIEGGTDTQY
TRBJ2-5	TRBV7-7	ASSFGVSQGMGETQY
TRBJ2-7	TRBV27	ASSTTGLARHEQY
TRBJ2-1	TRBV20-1	SARAENEQF
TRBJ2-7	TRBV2	ASSGQGTYEQY
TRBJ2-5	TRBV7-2	ASSKRTSTSGWGETQY
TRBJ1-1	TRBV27	ASSLQAGGEAF